The clone carrying this T cell receptor beta chain was detected many times. As yet, its antigen is unknown. The germline gives CDR1 SEHNR, CDR2 FQNEAQ (reference sequence). CDR3 length: 14 amino acids. Deletions cut 1 base from V and 5 bases from J, with 11 bases between. This sample was included in a study of CD8 T cells in ankylosing spondylitis. Study-level points and caveats: Earlier work had already found some motif variants in reactive arthritis synovial fluid and blood. Blood of patients with ankylosing spondylitis appeared to be characterized by a TCR beta motif of 8 or 9 highly homologous variants. Researchers report that disease-linked clones proved CD8+ and relatively rare in peripheral blood.

Scientists made TCR beta libraries using quantitative 5'-RACE with molecular barcodes. TCRdb itself ran the 5' RACE reads through MiXCR, one entry per CDR3 protein. The repertoire holds about 210,000 distinct CDR3 sequences, with more than 5.5% as singletons. Source material: blood, either unsorted or a sorted T cell fraction (not recorded which). V usage is TRBV7-9 and J usage is TRBJ2-5, with D unclear. The source of this sequence is a male donor with ankylosing spondylitis. The CDR3 DNA follows: TGTGCCAGCAGCTTAGTTGGCCGCTTGGAGACCCAGTACTTC. Translation: CASSLVGRLETQYF.